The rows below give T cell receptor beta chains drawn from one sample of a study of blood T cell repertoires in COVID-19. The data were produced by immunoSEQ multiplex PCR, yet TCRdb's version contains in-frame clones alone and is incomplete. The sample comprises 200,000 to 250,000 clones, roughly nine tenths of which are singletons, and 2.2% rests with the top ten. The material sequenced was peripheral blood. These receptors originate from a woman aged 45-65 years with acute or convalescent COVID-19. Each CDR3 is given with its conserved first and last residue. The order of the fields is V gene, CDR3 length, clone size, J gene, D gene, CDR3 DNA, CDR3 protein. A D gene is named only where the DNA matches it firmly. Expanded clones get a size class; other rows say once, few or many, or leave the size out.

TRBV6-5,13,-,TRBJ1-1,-,TGTGCCAGCAGAGGACAGATGAACACTGAAGCTTTCTTT,CASRGQMNTEAFF
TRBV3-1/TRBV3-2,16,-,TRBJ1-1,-,TGTGCCAGCAGCCAAGTTTGGCTTCGAACCGACACTGAAGCTTTCTTT,CASSQVWLRTDTEAFF
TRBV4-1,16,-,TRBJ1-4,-,TGCGCCAGCAGCCAAGATATGGGAGTTCCAAATGAAAAACTGTTTTTT,CASSQDMGVPNEKLFF
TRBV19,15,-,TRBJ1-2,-,TGTGCCAGTAGTGGCTCCGGGGGGGCTGACTATGGCTACACCTTC,CASSGSGGADYGYTF
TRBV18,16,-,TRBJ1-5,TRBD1,TGTGCCAGCTCACCACGACAGGGGGAGGGGAGTCAGCCCCAGCATTTT,CASSPRQGEGSQPQHF
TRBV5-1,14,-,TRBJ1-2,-,TGCGCCAGCAGCTTGAATAGGGGTGGCTATGGCTACACCTTC,CASSLNRGGYGYTF
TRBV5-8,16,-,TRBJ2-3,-,TGTGCCAGCAGCTTGGGGGGACACCCCAGCACAGATACGCAGTATTTT,CASSLGGHPSTDTQYF
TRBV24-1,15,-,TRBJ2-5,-,TGTGCCACCAGTGATGGCAGGAGGGTTCGGGAGACCCAGTACTTC,CATSDGRRVRETQYF
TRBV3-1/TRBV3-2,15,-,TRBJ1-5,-,TGTGCCAGCAGCCAGAAGGGGTTGGGCAATCAGCCCCAGCATTTT,CASSQKGLGNQPQHF
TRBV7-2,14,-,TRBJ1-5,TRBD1,TGTGCCAGCAGCTCAACAGGGGGCGGGCAGCCCCAGCATTTT,CASSSTGGGQPQHF
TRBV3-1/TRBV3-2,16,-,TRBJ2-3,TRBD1,TGTGCCAGCAGCCTAGGACAGGTAACCTTCACAGATACGCAGTATTTT,CASSLGQVTFTDTQYF
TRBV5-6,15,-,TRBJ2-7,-,TGTGCCAGCAGCTTGGGATATACAGGCTCCTACGAGCAGTACTTC,CASSLGYTGSYEQYF
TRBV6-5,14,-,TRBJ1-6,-,TGTGCCAGCAGTTATCAGAGGTGGAATTCACCCCTCCACTTT,CASSYQRWNSPLHF
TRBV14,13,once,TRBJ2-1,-,TGTGCCAGCAGCCCCGGGATTCTGATAGGGCAGTTCTTC,CASSPGILIGQFF
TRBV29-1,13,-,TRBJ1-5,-,TGCAGCGTTGTAGGGGGTAGCAATCAGCCCCAGCATTTT,CSVVGGSNQPQHF
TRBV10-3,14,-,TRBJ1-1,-,TGTGCCATCAGTGAGGGGGGGGCTGGCACTGAAGCTTTCTTT,CAISEGGAGTEAFF
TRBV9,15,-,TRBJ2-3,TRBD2,TGTGCCAGCAGCGCCACTAGCGGGGGGACAGATACGCAGTATTTT,CASSATSGGTDTQYF
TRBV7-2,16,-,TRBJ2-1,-,TGTGCCAGCAGCATTACTCCGGACTTTATGGGCTATGAGCAGTTCTTC,CASSITPDFMGYEQFF
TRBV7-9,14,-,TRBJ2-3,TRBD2,TGTGCCAGCAGGGCTAGCGGGGGCACAGATACGCAGTATTTT,CASRASGGTDTQYF
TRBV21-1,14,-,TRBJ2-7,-,TGTGCCAGTACTGGTAATGAGACAGATGGCGAGCAGTACTTC,CASTGNETDGEQYF
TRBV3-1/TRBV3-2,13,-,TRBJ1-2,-,TGTGCCAGCAGCCAACTCGGGAACTATGGCTACACCTTC,CASSQLGNYGYTF
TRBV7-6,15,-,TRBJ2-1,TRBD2,TGTGCCAGCACCCTAGGACTAGCGGGACTCAATGAGCAGTTCTTC,CASTLGLAGLNEQFF
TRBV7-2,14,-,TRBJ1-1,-,TGTGCCAGCAGCTACAGGGTTGGGAACACTGAAGCTTTCTTT,CASSYRVGNTEAFF
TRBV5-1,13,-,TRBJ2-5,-,TGCGCCAGCAGCTTACAGGGCCAAGAGACCCAGTACTTC,CASSLQGQETQYF
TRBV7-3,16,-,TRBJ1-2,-,TGTGCCAGCAGCTTAATTGGGGCCAAGGGCCGGTCTGGCTACACCTTC,CASSLIGAKGRSGYTF
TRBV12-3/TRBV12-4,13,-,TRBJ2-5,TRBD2,TGTGCCAGCACCATACTCGGGGGGGAGACCCAGTACTTC,CASTILGGETQYF
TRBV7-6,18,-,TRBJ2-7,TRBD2,TGTGCCAGCAGCTTAAGTCCCCTAGCGGGGGGTGGATTATACGAGCAGTACTTC,CASSLSPLAGGGLYEQYF
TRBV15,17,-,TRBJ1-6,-,TGTGCCACCAGCAGTGATAGAGAGCGACTCTATAATTCACCCCTCCACTTT,CATSSDRERLYNSPLHF
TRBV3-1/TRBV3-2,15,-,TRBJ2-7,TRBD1,TGTGCCAGCAGCCAAGGGGGCCAGGGGGCTAGGGTTAGGTACTTC,CASSQGGQGARVRYF
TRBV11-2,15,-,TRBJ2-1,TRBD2,TGTGCCAGCAGCACTAGCGGGAGGGACGACAATGAGCAGTTCTTC,CASSTSGRDDNEQFF
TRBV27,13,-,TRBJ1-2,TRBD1,TGTGCCAGCAGTTTGAAGGACAGGGGTGGCTACACCTTC,CASSLKDRGGYTF
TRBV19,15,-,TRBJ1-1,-,TGTGCCAGTAGTATAGGGGGCCGGAAGAACACTGAAGCTTTCTTT,CASSIGGRKNTEAFF
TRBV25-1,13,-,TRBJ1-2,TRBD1,TGTGCCAGCAGTGAGGTGCGGACAGGAGGCTACACCTTC,CASSEVRTGGYTF
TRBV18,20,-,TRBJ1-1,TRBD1,TGTGCCAGCTCACCGATTACCGCGGAGGCGGCAACCGGGACAGGGTTAGTTGCTTTCTTT,CASSPITAEAATGTGLVAFF